Listed below are T cell receptor beta chains from one sample, sequenced in a study of molecular identifiers for immune sequencing clone quantification. TCRdb redid the calling of the PCR reads with MiXCR, one entry per CDR3 protein. Found here are approximately 630,000 distinct CDR3 sequences, 25% of them singletons; the top ten hold about 0.78%. The material sequenced was naive CD8+ T cells from blood, with Jurkat cell RNA spiked in. The source is a human donor in good health. Some libraries in this study had Jurkat cell RNA spiked in. The CDR3 runs from the conserved cysteine through the conserved F or W. Fields, in order: V gene, J gene, CDR3 length, CDR3 protein.

TRBV6-5	TRBJ1-2	17	CASSYLTRTGSIYGYTF
TRBV6-1	TRBJ1-1	18	CASSEGPGQGVLNTEAFF
TRBV7-2	TRBJ1-2	17	CASSLREGDYPNYGYTF
TRBV4-3	TRBJ2-7	13	CASSPGKGYEQYF
TRBV3-1	TRBJ1-4	15	CASTPVQGAVEKLFF
TRBV10-3	TRBJ2-4	16	CAISELSGGTGNIQYF
TRBV13	TRBJ1-1	14	CASSPSDRVSEAFF
TRBV4-1	TRBJ2-1	16	CASSREGPPGYNEQFF
TRBV7-9	TRBJ2-5	17	CASSLVGLAETQETQYF
TRBV28	TRBJ2-7	15	CASTATPGASYEQYF
TRBV6-2/TRBV6-3	TRBJ2-7	18	CATSSGTSGRYPSYEQYF
TRBV20-1	TRBJ2-7	17	CSARVPSGYGRGYEQYF
TRBV27	TRBJ2-5	15	CASSLDRKLQETQYF
TRBV19	TRBJ2-5	15	CASSIVPINQETQYF
TRBV18	TRBJ2-3	15	CASSPAGTGADTQYF
TRBV4-1	TRBJ1-1	15	CASSQDMGTNAEAFF
TRBV27	TRBJ2-1	14	CASSFGSGYNEQFF
TRBV20-1	TRBJ1-1	15	CSARAQAPGGTEAFF
TRBV28	TRBJ2-1	15	CASSRGTSGYNEQFF
TRBV20-1	TRBJ2-3	18	CSGITTSGGDPVRDTQYF
TRBV19	TRBJ2-5	14	CASKKIGGAETQYF
TRBV28	TRBJ2-7	15	CASSMRTSGSYEQYF
TRBV29-1	TRBJ2-1	14	CSGNDRAKYNEQFF
TRBV7-9	TRBJ1-1	13	CASSLVGGQGSFF
TRBV6-6	TRBJ1-4	15	CASSERDRKGEKLFF
TRBV20-1	TRBJ2-7	18	CSATERALLAASSYEQYF
TRBV3-1	TRBJ1-2	13	CASSLDREDGYTF
TRBV6-2/TRBV6-3	TRBJ1-2	15	CASGYRDISPYGYTF
TRBV4-3	TRBJ2-3	15	CASSQGGTSADTQYF
TRBV12-3/TRBV12-4	TRBJ2-1	16	CASTHREGGVDNEQFF
TRBV7-6	TRBJ2-3	16	CASKAGTGDPTDTQYF
TRBV4-3	TRBJ1-2	15	CASSQEGQGGYGYTF
TRBV6-5	TRBJ2-3	14	CASSRTSSTDTQYF
TRBV29-1	TRBJ2-4	13	CSAQGLAKNIQYF
TRBV13	TRBJ1-4	16	CASSYRTTASGEKLFF
TRBV20-1	TRBJ2-7	15	CSAKGLAGAKYEQYF
TRBV7-9	TRBJ1-5	14	CASSSTTGNQPQHF
TRBV7-9	TRBJ2-1	15	CASSLATLAYNEQFF
TRBV13	TRBJ1-5	14	CASSSGGQHQPQHF
TRBV10-2	TRBJ2-2	15	CASLSGTPFTGELFF
TRBV27	TRBJ2-3	13	CASTLTGTDTQYF
TRBV19	TRBJ2-1	12	CASSKVWVEQFF
TRBV5-1	TRBJ1-1	12	CASRAANTEAFF
TRBV27	TRBJ1-1	14	CASSPGQELTEAFF
TRBV5-8	TRBJ2-2	17	CAINLLPGQGATGELFF